Listed below are T cell receptor beta chains from one sample, sequenced in a study of T cell repertoires in cytomegalovirus infection. TCRdb recomputed calls from the reads with MiXCR, one row per CDR3 protein. The table lists hundreds of thousands of distinct CDR3 sequences, around 30% of them singletons, with over 12% in the top ten. Their antigens are not known. Sequenced here: cultured CD8+ T cells from PBMCs, sampled from culture after CMV antigen stimulation. Receptors originate from a human donor in good health (CMV status not recorded). Some clones in this sample may be carry-over from other donors' samples. CDR3s include the opening cysteine and the closing phenylalanine or tryptophan. D genes are given only for firm matches. Clone size is stated in some rows and not others, as once, few, many or a class when expanded.

>few|TRBD1|TRBJ1-2|TRBV12-3/TRBV12-4
TGTGCCAGCAGTGAGACCGGGACAGCAGAATATGGCTACACCTTC
CASSETGTAEYGYTF
>-|-|TRBJ2-2|TRBV29-1
TGCAGCGTTGTTCGGGGGACCGGGGAGCTGTTTTTT
CSVVRGTGELFF
>-|-|TRBJ1-2|TRBV27
TGTGCCAGCAGTTTTAGAACAGGAGGACACTATGGCTACACCTTC
CASSFRTGGHYGYTF
>few|-|TRBJ1-2|TRBV6-1
TGTGCCAGCAGTGAAAGGGGCCCCCACCACCGGGGCTATGGCTACACCTTC
CASSERGPHHRGYGYTF
>few|TRBD1|TRBJ1-1|TRBV7-6
TGTGCCAGCAGCTTAGAACAGGGGGGAATGAGCACTGAAGCTTTCTTT
CASSLEQGGMSTEAFF
>-|TRBD2|TRBJ2-1|TRBV6-2/TRBV6-3
TGTGCCAGCAGATCTAGCGGGGCCCCCTACAATGAGCAGTTCTTC
CASRSSGAPYNEQFF
>-|-|TRBJ1-6|TRBV7-9
TGTGCCAGCAGCTTAGAAGGTCGGGACGGTAATTCACCCCTCCACTTT
CASSLEGRDGNSPLHF
>few|-|TRBJ1-6|TRBV20-1
TGCAGTGTAGGCAGGACCTCATCCTATAATTCACCCCTCCACTTT
CSVGRTSSYNSPLHF
>few|-|TRBJ2-5|TRBV7-6
TGTGCCAGCAGCTTGAGCCCTAGACTCCAAGAGACCCAGTACTTC
CASSLSPRLQETQYF
>few|-|TRBJ2-1|TRBV6-5
TGTGCCAGCAGTTACGCCCACTACAATGAGCAGTTCTTC
CASSYAHYNEQFF
>-|-|TRBJ2-7|TRBV4-2
TGTGCCAGCAGCCAAGGAACAGCGGACTCCTACGAGCAGTACTTC
CASSQGTADSYEQYF
>-|-|TRBJ1-1|TRBV19
TGTGCCAGTAGTTTTTGGGTGAACACTGAAGCTTTCTTT
CASSFWVNTEAFF
>-|TRBD1|TRBJ1-2|TRBV14
TGTGCCAGCAGCCAAGAAAGCCAGGGGGCGAATGGCTACACCTTC
CASSQESQGANGYTF
>-|-|TRBJ2-5|TRBV14
TGTGCCAGCAGCCAAGATCCGAGGAAGACTCAAGAGACCCAGTACTTC
CASSQDPRKTQETQYF
>few|TRBD1|TRBJ2-5|TRBV6-2/TRBV6-3
TGTGCCAGCAGTTACGCAACAGGGGTGGAGACCCAGTACTTC
CASSYATGVETQYF
>-|TRBD1|TRBJ1-3|TRBV15
TGTGCCACCAGCGGACAGGGTGATGGAAACACCATATATTTT
CATSGQGDGNTIYF
>-|-|TRBJ1-1|TRBV7-9
TGTGCCAGCAGCAGAGTGGGCAGGGAAGGTCCTGAAGCTTTCTTT
CASSRVGREGPEAFF
>-|TRBD2|TRBJ2-1|TRBV4-1
TGCGCCAGCAGCCTAAGTATAGCGGGGGGATCCTACAATGAGCAGTTCTTC
CASSLSIAGGSYNEQFF
>-|TRBD1|TRBJ1-3|TRBV11-2
TGTGCCAGCAGCTTAGAAGGGACAGGGGGCTTCTCTGGAAACACCATATATTTT
CASSLEGTGGFSGNTIYF
>-|-|TRBJ1-4|TRBV10-3
TGTGCCATCAGTGACGACAGGAGGAATGAAAAACTGTTTTTT
CAISDDRRNEKLFF
>-|-|TRBJ2-2|TRBV6-5
TGTGCCAGCAGTTTTGGTAGCGGGAACACCGGGGAGCTGTTTTTT
CASSFGSGNTGELFF